This T cell receptor (beta chain) was identified in a study of relationships among human T cell subsets. Naive plus transitional T cells were isolated with anti-CD45RA microbeads from pooled CD4+ and CD8+ T cells. Semiquantitative ARM-PCR amplified T cell receptor alpha and beta CDR3 regions from mRNA. In ARM-PCR, communal superprimers followed tagged nested gene-specific primers for exponential amplification. TCRdb independently ran MiXCR on the multiplex PCR reads; one entry per CDR3 protein. The table includes 7,000 to 8,500 distinct CDR3 sequences, approximately 70% detected once. Germline V CDR1 and CDR2: SNHLY, FYNNEI. The length of the CDR3 is 15 residues. The junction had 3 bases not matched to a gene; V was cut back by 1 base and J by 7 bases.

This TCR was sampled from a man aged 40-50 years in good health. The V gene is TRBV2, the J gene TRBJ2-1; 11 nucleotides align to TRBD2. The sample taken for sequencing was naive and transitional (CD45RA+) T cells sorted from blood. CDR3 loop: CASSEVAGGPNEQFF. The CDR3 DNA reads TGTGCCAGCAGTGAAGTAGCGGGAGGGCCAAATGAGCAGTTCTTC.